The source of this T cell receptor beta chain is a study of blood T cell repertoires in COVID-19. In the study overall: Both acute and convalescent COVID-19 samples were obtained from the United States, Italy and Spain. T cells, B-cell-depleted T cells, or PBMCs provided the cDNA or gDNA that served as material.

Seattle's enrolled individuals joined amid active infection and were then monitored longitudinally. This clone has only one observation. In the original analysis: Researchers report that nucleated cell counts were estimated from reference gene primer amplification. Measured with immunoSEQ multiplex PCR; TCRdb has only the in-frame clones, and not every one. The V and J calls and clone size are taken from that table; D and trimming were inferred from the DNA. This table holds some 260,000 clones, over 80% found once. What was sequenced was peripheral blood. The receptor comes from a woman between 65 and 79 years old with COVID-19, enrolled during active disease.

CDR3 in amino acids: CASTRGLSDTQYF. As DNA, the CDR3 is TGCGCCAGCACCCGGGGACTGTCAGATACGCAGTATTTT. The rearrangement links TRBV4-1 to TRBJ2-3, with a weak D call TRBD2 (6 bases). From germline, CDR1 is MGHRA and CDR2 YSYEKL. The V end lost 7 bases, the J end lost 4 bases, and 12 bases lay between the germline ends. This CDR3 has 13 residues.